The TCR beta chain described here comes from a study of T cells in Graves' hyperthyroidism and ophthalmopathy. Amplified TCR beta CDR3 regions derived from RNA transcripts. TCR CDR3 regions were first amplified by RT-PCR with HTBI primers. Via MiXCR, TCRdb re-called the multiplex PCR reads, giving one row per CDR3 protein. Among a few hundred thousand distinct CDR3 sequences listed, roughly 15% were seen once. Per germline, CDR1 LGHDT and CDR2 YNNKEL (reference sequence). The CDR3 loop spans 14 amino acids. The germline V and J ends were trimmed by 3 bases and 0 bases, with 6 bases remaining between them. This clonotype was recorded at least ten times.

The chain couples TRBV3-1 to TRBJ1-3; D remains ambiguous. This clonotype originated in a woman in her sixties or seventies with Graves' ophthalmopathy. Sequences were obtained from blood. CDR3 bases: TGTGCCAGCAGCCATACAGACTCTGGAAACACCATATATTTT. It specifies CASSHTDSGNTIYF.